A selection of T cell receptor beta chains follows, all from one sample in a study of shared clonotypes between healthy human individuals. The data were produced by immunoSEQ multiplex PCR, yet TCRdb's version contains in-frame clones alone and is incomplete. The profile covers 2,500,000 or so clones, with under 95% appearing a single time and around 0.38% taken by the ten largest. Material: naive CD4+ T cells from PBMCs. These receptors all come from a young man in good health. Some clones in this sample may be carry-over from other donors' samples. Each CDR3 is given with its conserved first and last residue. A D gene is named only where the DNA matches it firmly. Not all rows give a size; the values are once, few, many and, for expanded clones, a class.

>-|TRBJ1-1|-|TRBV5-1
TGCGCCAGCAGCTTGGAAGAAGGTACTGAAGCTTTCTTT
CASSLEEGTEAFF
>TRBD2|TRBJ2-1|-|TRBV2
TGTGCCAGCAGGGTGACTAGCGGTGACAATGAGCAGTTCTTC
CASRVTSGDNEQFF
>-|TRBJ2-5|-|TRBV7-9
TGTGCCAGCAGCTTAGGGGACGGTCTCCCCCAGTACTTC
CASSLGDGLPQYF
>TRBD1|TRBJ2-5|-|TRBV14
TGTGCCAGCAGCCAAGGATCCGGGACAGGGAGGAAGAAGACCCAGTACTTC
CASSQGSGTGRKKTQYF
>-|TRBJ2-2|-|TRBV19
TGTGCCACCGGGCGAGGCGGCACCGGGGAGCTGTTTTTT
CATGRGGTGELFF
>-|TRBJ1-4|-|TRBV28
TGTGCCAGCAGCCTTCGGCCCCGGGAAAAACTGTTTTTT
CASSLRPREKLFF
>-|TRBJ2-5|-|TRBV28
TGTGCCAGCAGTTCAACCCTTGGCCAACAAGAGACCCAGTACTTC
CASSSTLGQQETQYF
>-|TRBJ1-1|-|TRBV2
TGTGCCAGCAGTGATAAACAGGGCTGGGGGAACACTGAAGCTTTCTTT
CASSDKQGWGNTEAFF
>TRBD1|TRBJ2-4|-|TRBV18
TGTGCCAGCTCACCTTCAGGACAGGGGAACATTCAGTACTTC
CASSPSGQGNIQYF
>-|TRBJ2-1|-|TRBV25-1
TGTGCCAGCAGGGGGTCCCCCTACAATGAGCAGTTCTTC
CASRGSPYNEQFF
>-|TRBJ1-1|-|TRBV28
TGTGCCAGCAGTTTACCACTAGGGAGCACTGAAGCTTTCTTT
CASSLPLGSTEAFF
>-|TRBJ2-5|once|TRBV2
TGTGCCGTTAGAACGTCGAGCGGGCGGGAGACCCAGTACTTC
CAVRTSSGRETQYF
>-|TRBJ2-3|-|TRBV29-1
TGCAGCGGAGGGGGTAACACAGATACGCAGTATTTT
CSGGGNTDTQYF
>TRBD1|TRBJ1-4|-|TRBV7-3
TGTGCCAGCAGCCCGTCCGGGACAGGGGTTGAAAAACTGTTTTTT
CASSPSGTGVEKLFF
>TRBD1|TRBJ2-7|-|TRBV7-2
TGTGCCAGCAGCTTCACGGGACAGCAATATTCCTACGAGCAGTACTTC
CASSFTGQQYSYEQYF
>TRBD1|TRBJ2-4|-|TRBV7-3
TGTGCCACCAGGTCGACAGGGGTGGACATTCAGTACTTC
CATRSTGVDIQYF